A selection of T cell receptor beta chains follows, all from one sample in a study of T cell responses to AZD1222 COVID-19 vaccine. Clones were sequenced by immunoSEQ multiplex PCR, and TCRdb holds only the in-frame ones, with some missing. The sample includes some 190,000 clones, 88% of them seen just once. The starting material was peripheral blood, obtained on day 0 of AZD1222 vaccination. The receptors were sampled from an adult in good health. Each CDR3 is given with its conserved first and last residue. A D gene is named only where the DNA matches it firmly. Clone size is not always given. Where it is, it says once, few, many or a class for expanded clones.

>TRBD2|TRBV13|TRBJ2-2|-|15
CASSKLTSGGQELFF
TGTGCCAGCAGCAAACTCACTAGCGGCGGTCAGGAGCTGTTTTTT
>-|TRBV12-3/TRBV12-4|TRBJ2-3|once|13
CASSLALADTQYF
TGTGCCAGCAGTCTCGCCCTAGCAGATACGCAGTATTTT
>-|TRBV30|TRBJ1-3|-|12
CAWTPRGNTIYF
TGTGCCTGGACCCCTCGTGGAAACACCATATATTTT
>-|TRBV3-1/TRBV3-2|TRBJ2-7|-|14
CASSPTTVSYEQYF
TGTGCCAGCAGCCCAACAACTGTATCCTACGAGCAGTACTTC
>-|TRBV10-3|TRBJ2-7|once|11
CAAVEGYEQYF
TGTGCCGCAGTTGAAGGCTACGAGCAGTACTTC
>-|TRBV6-4|TRBJ2-1|-|14
CASSSMWGYNEQFF
TGTGCCAGCAGTAGCATGTGGGGCTACAATGAGCAGTTCTTC
>-|TRBV19|TRBJ1-5|-|15
CASILGPDRNQPQHF
TGTGCCAGTATCCTGGGACCTGATCGCAATCAGCCCCAGCATTTT
>-|TRBV4-2|TRBJ2-7|-|17
CASSHGQTRGPGAEQYF
TGTGCCAGCAGCCACGGGCAGACCCGGGGGCCCGGGGCCGAGCAGTACTTC
>-|TRBV7-9|TRBJ2-7|few|14
CASSLVGSDYEQYF
TGTGCCAGCAGCTTAGTAGGCTCGGACTACGAGCAGTACTTC
>-|TRBV2|TRBJ1-4|few|14
CASMPGPTNEKLFF
TGTGCCAGCATGCCGGGACCGACTAATGAAAAACTGTTTTTT
>-|TRBV4-1|TRBJ2-5|once|14
CASSQDPRGETQYF
TGCGCCAGCAGCCAAGATCCTCGAGGAGAGACCCAGTACTTC
>-|TRBV6-5|TRBJ1-5|-|14
CASKLGGSNQPQHF
TGTGCCAGCAAGTTGGGTGGTAGCAATCAGCCCCAGCATTTT
>TRBD2|TRBV2|TRBJ2-3|-|15
CASTIAGVGTDTQYF
TGTGCCAGCACGATAGCGGGGGTGGGTACAGATACGCAGTATTTT
>-|TRBV12-3/TRBV12-4|TRBJ1-1|-|13
CASSFQVNTEAFF
TGTGCCAGCAGTTTCCAAGTTAACACTGAAGCTTTCTTT
>-|TRBV5-1|TRBJ1-2|-|13
CASSLDGGPGYTF
TGCGCCAGCAGCTTGGATGGGGGGCCTGGCTACACCTTC
>-|TRBV30|TRBJ1-1|-|14
CAWSAFVGDTEAFF
TGTGCCTGGAGCGCATTTGTGGGGGACACTGAAGCTTTCTTT
>TRBD1|TRBV7-2|TRBJ2-2|-|16
CASSSGQGWGTGELFF
TGTGCCAGCAGCTCCGGACAGGGTTGGGGCACCGGGGAGCTGTTTTTT
>-|TRBV5-1|TRBJ1-4|once|14
CASSDQGIDEKLFF
TGCGCCAGCAGCGACCAGGGGATTGACGAAAAACTGTTTTTT
>TRBD2|TRBV19|TRBJ2-2|-|15
CASSIEAGATGELFF
TGTGCCAGTAGTATAGAAGCGGGGGCGACCGGGGAGCTGTTTTTT
>-|TRBV27|TRBJ2-7|-|13
CASGRGLVYEQYF
TGTGCCAGCGGTCGGGGCTTGGTGTACGAGCAGTACTTC
>TRBD2|TRBV2|TRBJ2-3|-|14
CASNLAGSTDTQYF
TGTGCCAGCAATTTAGCGGGGAGCACAGATACGCAGTATTTT
>TRBD1|TRBV30|TRBJ1-1|-|14
CAWSATDRGVVAFF
TGTGCCTGGAGTGCGACTGACAGGGGGGTGGTTGCTTTCTTT
>TRBD2|TRBV6-5|TRBJ2-1|-|14
CASRGLAGWDEQFF
TGTGCCAGCAGGGGACTAGCGGGGTGGGATGAGCAGTTCTTC
>-|TRBV2|TRBJ1-5|-|15
CASSGGLASNQPQHF
TGTGCCAGCAGTGGGGGGTTAGCTAGCAATCAGCCCCAGCATTTT
>TRBD2|TRBV3-1/TRBV3-2|TRBJ2-3|-|17
CASSQDPSGGSTDTQYF
TGTGCCAGCAGCCAAGATCCTAGCGGGGGGAGCACAGATACGCAGTATTTT
>-|TRBV28|TRBJ1-1|-|16
CASSLPPGGGRREAFF
TGTGCCAGCAGTTTACCCCCTGGAGGGGGGCGGCGTGAAGCTTTCTTT
>TRBD1|TRBV16|TRBJ1-2|-|19
CASSQWPVGQGTTNYGYTF
TGTGCCAGCAGCCAATGGCCTGTGGGACAGGGGACTACTAACTATGGCTACACCTTC
>-|TRBV30|TRBJ1-3|-|15
CAWSVRASSGNTIYF
TGTGCCTGGAGTGTACGGGCTAGCTCTGGAAACACCATATATTTT
>-|TRBV10-1|TRBJ2-7|-|14
CASSRGGSSYEQYF
TGCGCCAGCAGTCGCGGAGGTTCCTCCTACGAGCAGTACTTC
>-|TRBV6-5|TRBJ1-2|-|12
CASSRGTGGYTF
TGTGCCAGCAGTAGGGGCACCGGAGGCTACACCTTC
>-|TRBV5-1|TRBJ2-2|-|14
CASSLEPNTGELFF
TGCGCCAGCAGCTTGGAACCGAACACCGGGGAGCTGTTTTTT
>-|TRBV6-6|TRBJ1-1|-|13
CASSYVETNEAFF
TGTGCCAGCAGTTACGTGGAAACTAATGAAGCTTTCTTT
>TRBD1|TRBV9|TRBJ1-6|-|15
CASSVRETGNSPLHF
TGTGCCAGCAGCGTTAGAGAGACAGGGAATTCACCCCTCCACTTT
>-|TRBV14|TRBJ1-2|-|17
CASSHRFSEPSQSGYTF
TGTGCCAGCAGCCACCGCTTCTCTGAGCCCTCTCAAAGTGGCTACACCTTC
>TRBD2|TRBV5-6|TRBJ2-5|-|13
CASSSPSGGTQYF
TGTGCCAGCAGCTCGCCTAGCGGGGGAACCCAGTACTTC
>-|TRBV5-8|TRBJ2-7|once|13
CASSLDRSYEQYF
TGTGCCAGCAGCTTGGACCGGTCCTACGAGCAGTACTTC
>-|TRBV2|TRBJ1-2|-|11
CASSEVQGYTF
TGTGCCAGCAGTGAGGTCCAAGGCTACACCTTC
>-|TRBV20-1|TRBJ1-2|-|11
CSASGVYGYTF
TGCAGTGCTTCAGGGGTCTATGGCTACACCTTC
>-|TRBV6-5|TRBJ1-1|-|16
CASSYSRGQGNTEAFF
TGTGCCAGCAGTTACTCGAGAGGCCAGGGTAACACTGAAGCTTTCTTT
>TRBD2|TRBV20-1|TRBJ2-3|-|15
CSASRGGTITDTQYF
TGCAGTGCTAGTCGGGGGGGAACAATCACAGATACGCAGTATTTT
>-|TRBV15|TRBJ2-5|once|14
CATSSRDTQETQYF
TGTGCCACCAGCAGCCGGGACACACAAGAGACCCAGTACTTC
>-|TRBV7-3|TRBJ2-2|few|14
CASSLGLQAGELFF
TGTGCCAGCAGCTTAGGGTTACAGGCCGGGGAGCTGTTTTTT
>-|TRBV5-1|TRBJ2-1|once|14
CASSGGLAIGEQFF
TGCGCCAGCAGCGGCGGGCTAGCTATTGGGGAGCAGTTCTTC
>TRBD1|TRBV2|TRBJ2-6|-|17
CASSGRQGASGANVLTF
TGTGCCAGCAGTGGTAGACAGGGGGCTTCTGGGGCCAACGTCCTGACTTTC
>-|TRBV30|TRBJ1-1|-|13
CAWTVHPNTEAFF
TGTGCCTGGACGGTACACCCGAACACTGAAGCTTTCTTT
>-|TRBV19|TRBJ1-4|once|12
CASRPSEGQLFF
TGTGCCAGTAGGCCCAGTGAGGGACAACTGTTTTTT
>-|TRBV19|TRBJ2-7|-|15
CASSMGPSAAYEQYF
TGTGCCAGTAGTATGGGACCCTCAGCCGCCTACGAGCAGTACTTC
>TRBD1|TRBV18|TRBJ2-2|once|15
CASSLDRANTGELFF
TGTGCCAGCTCTCTGGACAGGGCGAACACCGGGGAGCTGTTTTTT
>-|TRBV7-2|TRBJ2-1|-|15
CASSPRLGAANEQFF
TGTGCCAGCAGCCCACGGCTTGGTGCGGCCAATGAGCAGTTCTTC
>-|TRBV20-1|TRBJ2-7|-|14
CSASQLSGASEQYF
TGCAGTGCTAGTCAACTATCAGGGGCCTCCGAGCAGTACTTC
>-|TRBV28|TRBJ2-2|-|15
CASRTGQTNTGELFF
TGTGCCAGCAGAACAGGACAAACTAACACCGGGGAGCTGTTTTTT
>TRBD2|TRBV30|TRBJ2-1|-|11
CAWSSGGVSFF
TGTGCCTGGAGTAGCGGGGGGGTTTCGTTCTTC
>-|TRBV15|TRBJ2-5|few|15
CATSRAFDSPGTQYF
TGTGCCACCAGCAGGGCTTTCGACAGCCCGGGGACCCAGTACTTC
>-|TRBV15|TRBJ1-1|-|19
CATSLRPSDPGRLNTEAFF
TGTGCCACCAGCCTAAGGCCTTCCGATCCGGGACGGCTTAATACTGAAGCTTTCTTT